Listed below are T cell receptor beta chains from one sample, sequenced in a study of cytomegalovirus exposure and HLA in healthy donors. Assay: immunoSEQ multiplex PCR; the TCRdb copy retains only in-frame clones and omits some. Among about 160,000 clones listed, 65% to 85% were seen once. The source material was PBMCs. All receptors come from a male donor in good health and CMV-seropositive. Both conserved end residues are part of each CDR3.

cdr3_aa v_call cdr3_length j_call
CASISPGLYQQFF TRBV19 13 TRBJ2-1
CASSPEGLKRGQNTGELFF TRBV27 19 TRBJ2-2
CASSYPGLVETQYF TRBV6-5 14 TRBJ2-5
CASSPRTRSNEQFF TRBV11-3 14 TRBJ2-1
CSALDMEKLFF TRBV20-1 11 TRBJ1-4
CSARALDEQFF TRBV20-1 11 TRBJ2-1
CASSSSSGTNTGELFF TRBV7-7 16 TRBJ2-2
CASSPLEQQLPYEQYF TRBV9 16 TRBJ2-7
CASSWTSGGSSSYEQYF TRBV7-8 17 TRBJ2-7
CASSLVREGGFFEQYF TRBV11-2 16 TRBJ2-7
CASSLGGPYEQYF TRBV7-2 13 TRBJ2-7
CASSRSPTGFNEQYF TRBV28 15 TRBJ2-7
CAWRRDRTDTQYF TRBV30 13 TRBJ2-3
CASSLVAGDLTHEQFF TRBV11-2 16 TRBJ2-1
CASSLAGSNADGYTF TRBV5-1 15 TRBJ1-2
CASSFLQGAAFF TRBV27 12 TRBJ1-1
CSSSLRSLTGELFF TRBV7-9 14 TRBJ2-2
CASSIGLWGGPQPQHF TRBV28 16 TRBJ1-5
CASSILSYGYTF TRBV2 12 TRBJ1-2
CASGGGGEQFF TRBV12-5 11 TRBJ2-1
CSVVERATQYF TRBV29-1 11 TRBJ2-3
CASSTGIRTGELFF TRBV18 14 TRBJ2-2
CASSVGNSGYEQYF TRBV9 14 TRBJ2-7
CASRQGLWGDHEQYF TRBV7-8 15 TRBJ2-7
CASSQTTSGRSVWEQYF TRBV4-1 17 TRBJ2-7
CGETTGAHGYTF TRBV29-1 12 TRBJ1-2
CASSPFETINEKLFF TRBV18 15 TRBJ1-4
CASSLGGTTSYNEQFF TRBV11-2 16 TRBJ2-1
CASSLGQYQGEQYF TRBV7-9 14 TRBJ2-7
CASSLVQGPGPQETQYF TRBV7-2 17 TRBJ2-5
CASSEDREFYGYTF TRBV6-1 14 TRBJ1-2
CASSLAGSTDTQYF TRBV6-5 14 TRBJ2-3
CASRNPGGEQYF TRBV25-1 12 TRBJ2-7
CASSRTGGYEQYF TRBV19 13 NA
CASRTSSTDTQYF TRBV27 13 TRBJ2-3
CASSSGRAGEQFF TRBV28 13 TRBJ2-1
CASSVTGENTEAFF TRBV2 14 TRBJ1-1